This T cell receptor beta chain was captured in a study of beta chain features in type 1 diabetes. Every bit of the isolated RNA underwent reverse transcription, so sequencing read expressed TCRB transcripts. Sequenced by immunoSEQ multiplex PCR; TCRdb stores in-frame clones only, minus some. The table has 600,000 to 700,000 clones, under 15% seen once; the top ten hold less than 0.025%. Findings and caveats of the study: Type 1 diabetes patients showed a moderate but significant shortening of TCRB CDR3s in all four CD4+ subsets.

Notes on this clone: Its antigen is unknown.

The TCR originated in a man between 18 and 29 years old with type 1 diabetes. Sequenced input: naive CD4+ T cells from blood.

CDR3: CASSLNPGAYTEAFF. DNA of the CDR3: TGTGCCAGCAGTTTAAATCCGGGGGCTTACACTGAAGCTTTCTTT. V is TRBV28 and J is TRBJ1-1; tentative D call: TRBD1 (6 bases). From germline, CDR1 is MDHEN and CDR2 SYDVKM. This CDR3 has 15 amino acids. Trimming left V 2 bases short and J 3 bases short, with 13 bases between.